These T cell receptor beta chains were read from a single sample in a study of metastatic and nonmetastatic thyroid tumors. TCRdb re-called the PCR reads through MiXCR. The sample has roughly 27,000 clones, 20% to 25% seen once. Specimen: blood. The source is a female donor with papillary thyroid cancer or a benign thyroid nodule (not recorded which). Some clones in this sample may be carry-over from other donors' samples. Both conserved end residues are part of each CDR3. D genes are given only for firm matches. Clone size is given for some rows only: seen once, a few or many times, or a class if the clone is expanded.

TRBV7-2	NA	TRBJ2-1	TRBD1	TGTGCCAGCAGCTTAGCTGGACAGGGATACAATGAGCAGTTCTTC	CASSLAGQGYNEQFF
TRBV6-5	many	TRBJ1-6	NA	TGTGCCAGCAGTTACAACACCCCCAGGACAGCCAATTCACCCCTCCACTTT	CASSYNTPRTANSPLHF
TRBV2	NA	TRBJ2-3	NA	TGTGCCAGCAGTGACGGTAGCCAGGCGCAGTATTTT	CASSDGSQAQYF
TRBV5-8	many	TRBJ1-3	NA	TGTGCCAGCAGCTTGTTAGTGGGAAACACCATATATTTT	CASSLLVGNTIYF
TRBV24-1	many	TRBJ1-6	NA	TGTGCCACCAGTGATTTGCATAATTCACCCCTCCACTTT	CATSDLHNSPLHF
TRBV11-2	NA	TRBJ2-3	NA	TGTGCCAGCAGCTTCGACTCGGTAGACACAGATACGCAGTATTTT	CASSFDSVDTDTQYF
TRBV7-2	many	TRBJ2-1	NA	TGTGCCAGCAGCTTGGAGCGAAACTCCTACAATGAGCAGTTCTTC	CASSLERNSYNEQFF
TRBV20-1	NA	TRBJ1-2	NA	TGCAGTGCCCCAGGGTTTACCGGTACTGGAGCCTACACCTTC	CSAPGFTGTGAYTF
TRBV28	few	TRBJ2-1	NA	TGTGCCAGCAGTGGGCGGGGCAGCGCCGAATACAATGAGCAGTTCTTC	CASSGRGSAEYNEQFF
TRBV9	many	TRBJ2-3	TRBD2	TGTGCCAGCAGCCCCAGACTAGCGGGATGGGATACGCAGTATTTT	CASSPRLAGWDTQYF
TRBV6-1	NA	TRBJ1-6	NA	TGTGCCAGCAGTGAATCCTATAATTCACCCCTCCACTTT	CASSESYNSPLHF
TRBV7-2	many	TRBJ2-5	NA	TGTGCCAGCAGCTTAGCGGGGGGGCTAGGTGAGGAGACCCAGTACTTC	CASSLAGGLGEETQYF
TRBV27	few	TRBJ1-1	NA	TGTGCCAGCAGCTCCAGGGAGGCAGCTTTCTTT	CASSSREAAFF
TRBV20-1	NA	TRBJ1-2	TRBD1	TGCAGTGCTAGAGATCCCGGACAGGGGGTCTTTGGCTACACCTTC	CSARDPGQGVFGYTF
TRBV30	NA	TRBJ1-1	TRBD1	TGTGCCTGTCGGCAGGGGGGGGACACTGAAGCTTTCTTT	CACRQGGDTEAFF
TRBV6-4	medium-sized	TRBJ2-1	TRBD2	TGTGCCAGCAGTCCCACGGGGGGGGCTAGCAATGAGCAGTTCTTC	CASSPTGGASNEQFF
TRBV3-1	many	TRBJ2-7	NA	TGTGCCAGCAGCCAACCGACTGATTCTTCCTACGAGCAGTACTTC	CASSQPTDSSYEQYF
TRBV6-2/TRBV6-3	NA	TRBJ1-1	NA	TGTGCCAGCAAATCTCGACTAGAAAGTGCTGAAGCTTTCTTT	CASKSRLESAEAFF
TRBV20-1	NA	TRBJ2-1	NA	TGCAGTGCTAGAGATGATTTTGGCGCTAGCCTCTACAATGAGCAGTTCTTC	CSARDDFGASLYNEQFF
TRBV19	many	TRBJ2-7	NA	TGTGCCAGTAGTATGCGAGGGAGCTCCTACGAGCAGTACTTC	CASSMRGSSYEQYF
TRBV4-2	many	TRBJ2-1	TRBD2	TGTGCCAGCAGCCAAGAGGCAGCGGGAGTATACAATGAGCAGTTCTTC	CASSQEAAGVYNEQFF
TRBV18	NA	TRBJ1-5	TRBD1	TGTGCCAGCTCCCTACAGGGGGCAGGAAGCAATCAGCCCCAGCATTTT	CASSLQGAGSNQPQHF
TRBV6-5	many	TRBJ2-1	TRBD2	TGTGCCAGCAGGCCGGGACTAGCGGGGGGACCCCGAAGGGCTGAGCAGTTCTTC	CASRPGLAGGPRRAEQFF
TRBV30	NA	TRBJ1-2	NA	TGTGCCTGGAGAGCCTCGGGACTGATCTATGGCTACACCTTC	CAWRASGLIYGYTF
TRBV9	NA	TRBJ2-1	TRBD2	TGTGCCAGCAGCTCCCGGACTAGCGCTGTGAGCAATGAGCAGTTCTTC	CASSSRTSAVSNEQFF
TRBV30	many	TRBJ1-3	NA	TGTGCCTGGAGTAACTCTGGAAACACCATATATTTT	CAWSNSGNTIYF
TRBV6-1	NA	TRBJ2-1	NA	TGTGCCAGCAAAGACAGAAACAATGAGCAGTTCTTC	CASKDRNNEQFF
TRBV7-9	many	TRBJ2-1	TRBD2	TGTGCCAGCAGAGACACTAGCGGGACCTACAATGAGCAGTTCTTC	CASRDTSGTYNEQFF
TRBV2	few	TRBJ1-5	NA	TGTGCCAGCGGAGGGGTCGTGGGGGGCAATCAGCCCCAGCATTTT	CASGGVVGGNQPQHF
TRBV6-9	few	TRBJ1-6	NA	TGTGACAGCAGTACCGATGAACAATCACCCCTACACTTT	CDSSTDEQSPLHF
TRBV2	few	TRBJ2-7	NA	TGTGCCAGCAGTGACGGGTGGGGTGGCAGGGTCGACGAGCAGTACTTC	CASSDGWGGRVDEQYF
TRBV7-8	many	TRBJ2-1	NA	TGTGCCAGCAGCTTATCAGAAATACTAACAGGGAATGAGCAGTTCTTC	CASSLSEILTGNEQFF
TRBV2	many	TRBJ2-1	TRBD2	TGTGCCAGCAGTATATCTGGCGGGAGTGGCTATGAGCAGTTCTTC	CASSISGGSGYEQFF
TRBV11-2	NA	TRBJ2-1	NA	TGTGCCAGCAGCCGACCACGGGAGAAAGGGGACAATGAGCAGTTCTTC	CASSRPREKGDNEQFF
TRBV7-3	NA	TRBJ2-2	NA	TGTGCCAGCAGCTTAGTGGGAGTTGGTTCCGTGGAGCTGTTTTTT	CASSLVGVGSVELFF
TRBV6-1	NA	TRBJ1-2	TRBD1	TGTGCCAGCAGAGACTACCTCGACAGGGCCAACTATGGCTACACCTTC	CASRDYLDRANYGYTF
TRBV27	medium-sized	TRBJ1-6	NA	TGTGCCAGCAGGGGGTTTGGCGATTCACCCCTCCACTTT	CASRGFGDSPLHF
TRBV20-1	NA	TRBJ2-7	NA	TGCAGTGCTAGAGATCTGGGGAAGGGGCTGAGGTACGAGCAGTACTTC	CSARDLGKGLRYEQYF
TRBV7-2	medium-sized	TRBJ1-2	TRBD1	TGTGCCAGCAGCTTAGCGCCATCCGGAAGAGGGACAGGGGACTATGGCTACACCTTC	CASSLAPSGRGTGDYGYTF